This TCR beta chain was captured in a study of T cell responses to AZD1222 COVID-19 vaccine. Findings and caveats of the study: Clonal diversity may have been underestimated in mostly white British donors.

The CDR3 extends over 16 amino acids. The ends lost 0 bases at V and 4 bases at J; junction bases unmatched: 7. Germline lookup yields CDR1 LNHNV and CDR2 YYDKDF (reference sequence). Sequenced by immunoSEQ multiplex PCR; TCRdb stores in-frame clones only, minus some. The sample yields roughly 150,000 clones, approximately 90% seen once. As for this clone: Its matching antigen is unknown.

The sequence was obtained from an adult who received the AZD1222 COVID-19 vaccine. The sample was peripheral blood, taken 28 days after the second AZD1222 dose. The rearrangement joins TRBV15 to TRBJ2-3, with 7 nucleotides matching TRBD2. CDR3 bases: TGTGCCACCAGCAGAGAGGGAGGGCAGGGCCCAGATACGCAGTATTTT. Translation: CATSREGGQGPDTQYF.